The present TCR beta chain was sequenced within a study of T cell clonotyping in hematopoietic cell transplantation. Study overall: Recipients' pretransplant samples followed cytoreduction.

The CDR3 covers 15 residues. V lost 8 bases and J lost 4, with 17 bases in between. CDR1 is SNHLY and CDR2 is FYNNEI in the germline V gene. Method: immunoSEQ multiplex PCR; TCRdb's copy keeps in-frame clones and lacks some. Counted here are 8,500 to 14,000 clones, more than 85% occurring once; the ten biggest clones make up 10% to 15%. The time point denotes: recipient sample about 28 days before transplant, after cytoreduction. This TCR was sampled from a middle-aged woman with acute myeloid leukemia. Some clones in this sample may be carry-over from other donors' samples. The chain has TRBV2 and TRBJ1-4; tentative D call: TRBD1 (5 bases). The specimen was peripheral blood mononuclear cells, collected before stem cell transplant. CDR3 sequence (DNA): TGTGCCAGCCGGGACGCCCTTGGACTTAATGAAAAACTGTTTTTT. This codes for CASRDALGLNEKLFF.